This record concerns one T cell receptor beta chain sequence. Sequencing was performed with immunoSEQ multiplex PCR; in TCRdb, only in-frame clones are kept and a portion is missing. The sample records about 280,000 clones, around four fifths being singletons. This sample stems from a study of blood T cell repertoires in COVID-19. Background on the study: Whether acute or convalescent, the COVID-19 samples came from the United States, Italy and Spain. T cells, B-cell-depleted T cells, or PBMCs provided the cDNA or gDNA that served as material.

This receptor was taken from a woman aged 45-65 years who had recovered from COVID-19. Sequenced material: peripheral blood.

The CDR3 here is CASSPGHLNTEAFF. The DNA for the CDR3 is TGCGCCAGCAGTCCGGGACACCTGAACACTGAAGCTTTCTTT. V gene TRBV5-1 combines with J gene TRBJ1-1; a weak D match, TRBD1 (6 bases). CDR1 and CDR2 (germline): SGHRS, YFSETQ. Deletions cut 5 bases from V and 0 bases from J, with 11 bases between. The length of the CDR3 is 14 residues.